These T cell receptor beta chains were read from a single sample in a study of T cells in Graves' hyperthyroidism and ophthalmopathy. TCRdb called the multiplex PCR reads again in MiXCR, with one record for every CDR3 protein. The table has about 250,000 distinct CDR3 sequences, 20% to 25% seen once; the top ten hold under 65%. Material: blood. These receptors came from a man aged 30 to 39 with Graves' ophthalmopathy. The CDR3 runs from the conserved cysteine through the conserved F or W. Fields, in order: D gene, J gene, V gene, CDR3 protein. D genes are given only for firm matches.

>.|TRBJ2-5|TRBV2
CASSWGRGTFQETQYF
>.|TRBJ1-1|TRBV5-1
CASSLRVIGTEAFF
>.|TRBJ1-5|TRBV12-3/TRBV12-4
CASSPGAAGPQHF
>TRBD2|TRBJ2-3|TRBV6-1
CASSSPGLAGGTDTQYF
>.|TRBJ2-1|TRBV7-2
CASSYVGREQFF
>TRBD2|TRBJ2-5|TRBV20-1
CSARPGTSGRSGETQYF
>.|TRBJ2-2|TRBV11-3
CASTPEANTGELFF
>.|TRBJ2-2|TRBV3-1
CASSHSGVGTGELFF
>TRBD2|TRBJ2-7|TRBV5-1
CASSGLAGVRSYEQYF
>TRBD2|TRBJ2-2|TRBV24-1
CATSGRGTSGINTGELFF
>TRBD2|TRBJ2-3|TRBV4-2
CASSQEKLAVTDTQYF
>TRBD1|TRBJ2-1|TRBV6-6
CASSYRGQNYNEQFF
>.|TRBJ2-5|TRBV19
CASSPYSAGKRTQYF
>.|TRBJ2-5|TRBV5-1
CASSLVDSLETQYF
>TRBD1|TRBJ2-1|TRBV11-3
CASSLGKIGQGSSEQFF
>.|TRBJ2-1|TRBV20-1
CSARDHVASWGNEQFF
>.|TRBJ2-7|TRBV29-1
CSVDGDFEGSYEQYF
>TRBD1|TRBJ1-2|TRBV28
CASSLWDRGGVGYTF
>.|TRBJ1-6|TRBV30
CAWSTLSSYNSPLHF
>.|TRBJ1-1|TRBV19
CASRGRGNTEAFF
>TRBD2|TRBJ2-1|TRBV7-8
CASSLAGSGRAGYNEQFF
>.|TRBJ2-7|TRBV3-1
CASSRTGIEQYF
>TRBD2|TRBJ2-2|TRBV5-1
CASSPPSGRGNTGELFF
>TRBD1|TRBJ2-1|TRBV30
CAWSVDRDHEQFF
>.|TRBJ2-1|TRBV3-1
CASSQDRISGAEQFF
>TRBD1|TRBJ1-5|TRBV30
CACSGGSNQPQHF
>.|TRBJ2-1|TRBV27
CASKRDRDIYNEQFF
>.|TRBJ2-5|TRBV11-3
CASSLEEQGTQYF